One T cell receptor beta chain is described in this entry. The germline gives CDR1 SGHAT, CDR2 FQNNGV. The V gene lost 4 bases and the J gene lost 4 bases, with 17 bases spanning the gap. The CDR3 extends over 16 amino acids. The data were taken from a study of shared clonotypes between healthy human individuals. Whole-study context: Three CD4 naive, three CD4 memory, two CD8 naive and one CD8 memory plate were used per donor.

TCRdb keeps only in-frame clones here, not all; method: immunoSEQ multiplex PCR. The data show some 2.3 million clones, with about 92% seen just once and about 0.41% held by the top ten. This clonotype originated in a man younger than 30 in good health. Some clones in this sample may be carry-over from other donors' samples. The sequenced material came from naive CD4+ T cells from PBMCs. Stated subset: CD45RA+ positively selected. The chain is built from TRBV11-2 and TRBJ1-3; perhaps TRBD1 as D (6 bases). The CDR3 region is CASSWTDLRGGNTIYF. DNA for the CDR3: TGTGCCAGCAGCTGGACAGATCTACGGGGAGGAAACACCATATATTTT. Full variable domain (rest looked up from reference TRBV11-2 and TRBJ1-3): EAGVAQSPRYKIIEKRQSVAFWCNPISGHATLYWYQQILGQGPKLLIQFQNNGVVDDSQLPKDRFSAERLKGVDSTLKIQPAKLEDSAVYLCASSWTDLRGGNTIYFGEGSWLTVV.